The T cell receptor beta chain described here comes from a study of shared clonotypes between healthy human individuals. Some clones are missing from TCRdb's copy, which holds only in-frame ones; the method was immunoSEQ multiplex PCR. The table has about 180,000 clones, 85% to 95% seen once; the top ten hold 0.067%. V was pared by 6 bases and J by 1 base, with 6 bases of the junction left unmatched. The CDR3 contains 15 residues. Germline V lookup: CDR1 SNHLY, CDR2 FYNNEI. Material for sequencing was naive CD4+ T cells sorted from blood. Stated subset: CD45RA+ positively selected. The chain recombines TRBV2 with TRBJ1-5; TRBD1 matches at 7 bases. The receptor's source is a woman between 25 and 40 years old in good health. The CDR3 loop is CASRNRGSSNQPQHF. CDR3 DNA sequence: TGTGCCAGCAGGAACAGGGGTTCGAGCAATCAGCCCCAGCATTTT.